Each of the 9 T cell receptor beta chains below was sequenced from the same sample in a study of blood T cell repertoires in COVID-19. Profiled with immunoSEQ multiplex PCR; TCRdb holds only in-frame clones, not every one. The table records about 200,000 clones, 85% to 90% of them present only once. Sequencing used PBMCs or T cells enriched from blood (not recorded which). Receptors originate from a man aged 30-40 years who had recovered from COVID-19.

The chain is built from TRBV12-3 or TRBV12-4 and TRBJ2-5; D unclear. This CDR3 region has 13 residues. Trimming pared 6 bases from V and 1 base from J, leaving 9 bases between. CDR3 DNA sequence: TGTGCCAGCAGAGAAATACTCCAAGAGACCCAGTACTTC. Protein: CASREILQETQYF.

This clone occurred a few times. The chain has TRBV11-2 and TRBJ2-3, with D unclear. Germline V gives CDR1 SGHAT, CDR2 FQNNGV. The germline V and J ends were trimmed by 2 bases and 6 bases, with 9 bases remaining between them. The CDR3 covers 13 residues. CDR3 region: CASSLLRVDTQYF. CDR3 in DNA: TGTGCCAGCAGCTTACTTCGGGTGGATACGCAGTATTTT.

CDR3 sequence reads: CASRGQGSQPQHF. The CDR3 nucleotides read TGTGCCAGCAGAGGGCAGGGGAGTCAGCCCCAGCATTTT. The genes are TRBV12-3 or TRBV12-4 and TRBJ1-5; TRBD1 might be the D (6 bases). Trimming left V 6 bases short and J 6 bases short, with 12 bases between. This CDR3 region has 13 residues.

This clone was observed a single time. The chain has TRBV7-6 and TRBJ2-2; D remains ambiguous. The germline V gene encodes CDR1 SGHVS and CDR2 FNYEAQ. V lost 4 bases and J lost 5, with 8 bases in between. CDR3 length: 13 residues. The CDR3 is CASSYAWTGELFF. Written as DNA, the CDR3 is TGTGCCAGCAGCTACGCGTGGACCGGGGAGCTGTTTTTT.

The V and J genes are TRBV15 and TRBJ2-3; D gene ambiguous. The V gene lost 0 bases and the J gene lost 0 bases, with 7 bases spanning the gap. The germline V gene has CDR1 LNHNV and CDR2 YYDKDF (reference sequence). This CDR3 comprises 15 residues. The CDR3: CATSREGESTDTQYF. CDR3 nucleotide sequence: TGTGCCACCAGCAGAGAGGGCGAGAGCACAGATACGCAGTATTTT.

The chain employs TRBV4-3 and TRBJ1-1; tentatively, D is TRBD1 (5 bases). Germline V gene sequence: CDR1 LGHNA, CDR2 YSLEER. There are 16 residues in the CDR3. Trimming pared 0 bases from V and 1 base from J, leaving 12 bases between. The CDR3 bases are TGCGCCAGCAGCCAAGATCCGGGGGGAGGGAACACTGAAGCTTTCTTT. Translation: CASSQDPGGGNTEAFF.

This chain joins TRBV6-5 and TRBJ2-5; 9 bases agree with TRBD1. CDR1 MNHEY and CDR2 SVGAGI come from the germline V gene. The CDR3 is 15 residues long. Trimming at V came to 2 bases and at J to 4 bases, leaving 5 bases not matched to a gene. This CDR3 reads CASSYTDRGGETQYF. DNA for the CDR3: TGTGCCAGCAGTTACACGGACAGGGGCGGAGAGACCCAGTACTTC.

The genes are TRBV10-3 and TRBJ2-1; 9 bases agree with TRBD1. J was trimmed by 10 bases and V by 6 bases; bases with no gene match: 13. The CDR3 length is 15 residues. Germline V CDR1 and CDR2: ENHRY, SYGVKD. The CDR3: CAIRPGQGGIREQFF. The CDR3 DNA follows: TGTGCCATCAGGCCGGGACAGGGAGGAATTAGGGAGCAGTTCTTC.

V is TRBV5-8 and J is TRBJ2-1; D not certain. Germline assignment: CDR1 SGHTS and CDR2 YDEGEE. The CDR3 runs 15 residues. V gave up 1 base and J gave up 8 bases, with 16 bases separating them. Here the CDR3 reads CASSLSEFPLDEQFF. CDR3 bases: TGTGCCAGCAGCTTGTCTGAGTTCCCTCTCGATGAGCAGTTCTTC.